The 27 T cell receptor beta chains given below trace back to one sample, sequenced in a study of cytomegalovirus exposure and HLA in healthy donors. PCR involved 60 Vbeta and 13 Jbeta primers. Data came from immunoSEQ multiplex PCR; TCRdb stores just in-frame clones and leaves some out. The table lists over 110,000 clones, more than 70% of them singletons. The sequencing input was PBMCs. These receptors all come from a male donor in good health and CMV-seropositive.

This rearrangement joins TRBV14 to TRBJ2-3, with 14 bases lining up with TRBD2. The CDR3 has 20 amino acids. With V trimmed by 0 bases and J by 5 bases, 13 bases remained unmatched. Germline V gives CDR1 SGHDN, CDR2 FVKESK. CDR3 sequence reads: CASSQEAVPGLAGAGDTQYF. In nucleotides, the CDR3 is TGTGCCAGCAGCCAAGAAGCGGTCCCGGGACTAGCGGGAGCAGGAGATACGCAGTATTTT.

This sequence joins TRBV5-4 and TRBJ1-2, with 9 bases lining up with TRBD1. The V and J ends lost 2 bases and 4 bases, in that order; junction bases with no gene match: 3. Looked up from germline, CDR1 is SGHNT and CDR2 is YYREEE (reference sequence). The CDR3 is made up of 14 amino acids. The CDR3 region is CASSLAQGAYGYTF. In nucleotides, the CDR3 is TGTGCCAGCAGCTTAGCACAGGGGGCCTATGGCTACACCTTC. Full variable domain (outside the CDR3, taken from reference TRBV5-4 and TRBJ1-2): ETGVTQSPTHLIKTRGQQVTLRCSSQSGHNTVSWYQQALGQGPQFIFQYYREEENGRGNFPPRFSGLQFPNYSSELNVNALELDDSALYLCASSLAQGAYGYTFGSGTRLTVV.

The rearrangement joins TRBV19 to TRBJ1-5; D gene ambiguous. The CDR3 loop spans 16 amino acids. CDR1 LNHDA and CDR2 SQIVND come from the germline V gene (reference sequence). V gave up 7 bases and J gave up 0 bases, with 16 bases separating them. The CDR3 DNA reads TGTGCCAGTACCCCAGCGGACGGATATAGCAATCAGCCCCAGCATTTT. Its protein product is CASTPADGYSNQPQHF.

CDR3 sequence: CASSLHGTGSYGYTF. CDR3 nucleotides: TGTGCCAGCAGCTTACACGGTACAGGGTCGTATGGCTACACCTTC. The chain uses TRBV11-2 and TRBJ1-2; D is possibly TRBD1 (6 bases). Germline V lookup: CDR1 SGHAT, CDR2 FQNNGV. Trimming took 2 bases from V and 5 from J, leaving 15 bases between them. This CDR3 has 15 amino acids. Supplemented by reference TRBV11-2 and TRBJ1-2, the full variable domain reads EAGVAQSPRYKIIEKRQSVAFWCNPISGHATLYWYQQILGQGPKLLIQFQNNGVVDDSQLPKDRFSAERLKGVDSTLKIQPAKLEDSAVYLCASSLHGTGSYGYTFGSGTRLTVV.

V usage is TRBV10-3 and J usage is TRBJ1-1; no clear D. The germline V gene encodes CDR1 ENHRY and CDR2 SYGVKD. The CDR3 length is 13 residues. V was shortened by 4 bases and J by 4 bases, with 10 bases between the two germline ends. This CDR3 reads CAISVEAGTEAFF. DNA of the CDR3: TGTGCCATCAGTGTCGAGGCGGGCACTGAAGCTTTCTTT.

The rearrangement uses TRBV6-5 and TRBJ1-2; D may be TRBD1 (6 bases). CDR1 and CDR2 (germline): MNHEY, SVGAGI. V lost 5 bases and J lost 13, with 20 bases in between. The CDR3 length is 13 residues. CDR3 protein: CASSPNPGHPSTF. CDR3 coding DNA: TGTGCCAGCAGTCCGAACCCGGGACACCCTAGCACCTTC.

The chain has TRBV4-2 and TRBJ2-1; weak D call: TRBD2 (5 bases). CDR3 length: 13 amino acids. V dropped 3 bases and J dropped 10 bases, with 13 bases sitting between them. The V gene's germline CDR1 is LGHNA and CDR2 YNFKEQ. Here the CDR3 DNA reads TGTGCCAGCAGCCAGGAGGATGGGGTCGAGCAGTTCTTC. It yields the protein CASSQEDGVEQFF.

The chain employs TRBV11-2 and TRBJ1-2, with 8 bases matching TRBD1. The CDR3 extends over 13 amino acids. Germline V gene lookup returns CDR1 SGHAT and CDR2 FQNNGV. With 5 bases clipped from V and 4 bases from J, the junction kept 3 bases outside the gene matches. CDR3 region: CASSETGVYGYTF. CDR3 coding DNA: TGTGCCAGCAGCGAGACAGGGGTCTATGGCTACACCTTC.

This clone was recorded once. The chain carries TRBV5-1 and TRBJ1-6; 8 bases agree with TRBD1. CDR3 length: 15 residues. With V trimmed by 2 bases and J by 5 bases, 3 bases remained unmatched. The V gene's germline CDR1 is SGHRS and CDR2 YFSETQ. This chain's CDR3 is CASSFVGQDNSPLHF. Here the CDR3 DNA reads TGCGCCAGCAGCTTTGTGGGACAGGATAATTCACCCCTCCACTTT.

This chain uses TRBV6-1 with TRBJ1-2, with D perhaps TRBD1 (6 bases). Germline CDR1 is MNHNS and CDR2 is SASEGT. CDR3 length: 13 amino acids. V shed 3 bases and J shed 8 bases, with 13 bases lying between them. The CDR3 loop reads CASSDAQGRGYTF. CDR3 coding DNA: TGTGCCAGCAGTGATGCACAGGGACGGGGCTACACCTTC.

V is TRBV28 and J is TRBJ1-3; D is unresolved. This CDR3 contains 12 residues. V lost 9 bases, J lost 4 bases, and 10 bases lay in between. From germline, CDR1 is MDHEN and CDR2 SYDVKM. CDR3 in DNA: TGTGCCAGTTGGAGTGAGGGAAACACCATATATTTT. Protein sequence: CASWSEGNTIYF. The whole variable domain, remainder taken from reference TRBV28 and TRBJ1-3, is DVKVTQSSRYLVKRTGEKVFLECVQDMDHENMFWYRQDPGLGLRLIYFSYDVKMKEKGDIPEGYSVSREKKERFSLILESASTNQTSMYLCASWSEGNTIYFGEGSWLTVV.

The CDR3 DNA follows: TGTGCCAGCAGCAAGCCAGGGGGTGAAGCTTTCTTT. Its translation is CASSKPGGEAFF. This chain joins TRBV7-3 and TRBJ1-1; TRBD1 matches 7 bases. Unmatched junction bases numbered 4, after V lost 5 bases and J lost 7 bases. The CDR3 length is 12 residues. Germline V gene data show CDR1 as SGHTA and CDR2 as FQGTGA. Complete variable domain (other parts from reference TRBV7-3 and TRBJ1-1): GAGVSQTPSNKVTEKGKYVELRCDPISGHTALYWYRQSLGQGPEFLIYFQGTGAADDSGLPNDRFFAVRPEGSVSTLKIQRTERGDSAVYLCASSKPGGEAFFGQGTRLTVV.

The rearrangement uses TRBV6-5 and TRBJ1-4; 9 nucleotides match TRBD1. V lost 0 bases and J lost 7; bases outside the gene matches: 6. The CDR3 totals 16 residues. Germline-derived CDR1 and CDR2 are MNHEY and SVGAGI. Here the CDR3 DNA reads TGTGCCAGCAGTTACTCACAGGGACAGGGAGCTGAAAAACTGTTTTTT. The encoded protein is CASSYSQGQGAEKLFF.

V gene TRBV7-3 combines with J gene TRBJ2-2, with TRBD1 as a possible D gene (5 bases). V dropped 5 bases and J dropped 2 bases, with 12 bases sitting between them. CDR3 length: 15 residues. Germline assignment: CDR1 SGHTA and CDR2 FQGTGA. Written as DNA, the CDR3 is TGTGCCAGCAGCCGCGCGACAGCCAACACCGGGGAGCTGTTTTTT. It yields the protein CASSRATANTGELFF.

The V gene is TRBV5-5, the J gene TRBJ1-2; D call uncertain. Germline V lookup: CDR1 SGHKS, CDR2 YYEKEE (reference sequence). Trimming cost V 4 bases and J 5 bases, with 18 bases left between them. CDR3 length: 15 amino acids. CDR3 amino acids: CASSHEVVSQYGYTF. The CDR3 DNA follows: TGTGCCAGCAGCCACGAGGTGGTTAGCCAGTATGGCTACACCTTC.

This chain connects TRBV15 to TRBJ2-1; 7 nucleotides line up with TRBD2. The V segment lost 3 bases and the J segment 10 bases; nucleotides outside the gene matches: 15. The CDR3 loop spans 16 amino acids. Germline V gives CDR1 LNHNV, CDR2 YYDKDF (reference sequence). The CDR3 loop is CATSRRLARGSSEQFF. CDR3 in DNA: TGTGCCACCAGCAGGCGACTAGCTCGGGGGAGTAGCGAGCAGTTCTTC.

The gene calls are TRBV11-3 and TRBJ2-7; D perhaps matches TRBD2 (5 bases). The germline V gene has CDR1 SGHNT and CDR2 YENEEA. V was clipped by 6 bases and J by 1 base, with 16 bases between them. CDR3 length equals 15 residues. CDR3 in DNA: TGTGCCAGCAGTGGCGGGCCTGAAACATCCTACGAGCAGTACTTC. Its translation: CASSGGPETSYEQYF.

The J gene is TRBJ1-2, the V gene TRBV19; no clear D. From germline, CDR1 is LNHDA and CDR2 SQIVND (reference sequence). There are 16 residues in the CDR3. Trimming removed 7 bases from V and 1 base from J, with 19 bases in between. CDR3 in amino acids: CASTAGTGRGNYGYTF. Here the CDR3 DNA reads TGTGCCAGTACGGCGGGCACCGGACGGGGTAACTATGGCTACACCTTC.

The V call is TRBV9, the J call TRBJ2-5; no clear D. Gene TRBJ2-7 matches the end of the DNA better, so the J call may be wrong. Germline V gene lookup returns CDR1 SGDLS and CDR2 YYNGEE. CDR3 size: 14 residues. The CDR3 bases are TGTGCCAGCAGCGTAGGAAGCACTCCCTACGAGCAGTACTTC. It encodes CASSVGSTPYEQYF.

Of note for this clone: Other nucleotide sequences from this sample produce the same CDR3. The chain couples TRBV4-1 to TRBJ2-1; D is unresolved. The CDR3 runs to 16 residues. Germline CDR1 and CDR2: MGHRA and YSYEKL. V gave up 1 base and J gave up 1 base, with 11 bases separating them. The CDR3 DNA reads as TGCGCCAGCAGCCAAGTTGATATCCTATCCTACAATGAGCAGTTCTTC. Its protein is CASSQVDILSYNEQFF.

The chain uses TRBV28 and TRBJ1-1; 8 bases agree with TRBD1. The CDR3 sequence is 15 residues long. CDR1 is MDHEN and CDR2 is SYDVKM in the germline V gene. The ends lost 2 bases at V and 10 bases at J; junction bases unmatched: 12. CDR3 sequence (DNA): TGTGCCAGCAGTTTAGCGTCGGACAGGGTGGGGGGAGCTTTCTTT. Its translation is CASSLASDRVGGAFF.

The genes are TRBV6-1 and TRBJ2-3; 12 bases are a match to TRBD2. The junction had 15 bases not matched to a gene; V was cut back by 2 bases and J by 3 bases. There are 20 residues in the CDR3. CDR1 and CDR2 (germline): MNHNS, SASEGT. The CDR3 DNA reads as TGTGCCAGCAGTGAACGCAGACAGAGACTTACTAGCGGGAGGACAGATACGCAGTATTTT. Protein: CASSERRQRLTSGRTDTQYF.

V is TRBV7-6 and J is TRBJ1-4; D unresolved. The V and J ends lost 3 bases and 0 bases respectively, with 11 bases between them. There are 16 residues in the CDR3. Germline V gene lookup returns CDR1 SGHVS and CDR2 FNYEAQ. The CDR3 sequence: CASSLRVQATNEKLFF. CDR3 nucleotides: TGTGCCAGCAGCTTGAGGGTTCAAGCAACTAATGAAAAACTGTTTTTT.

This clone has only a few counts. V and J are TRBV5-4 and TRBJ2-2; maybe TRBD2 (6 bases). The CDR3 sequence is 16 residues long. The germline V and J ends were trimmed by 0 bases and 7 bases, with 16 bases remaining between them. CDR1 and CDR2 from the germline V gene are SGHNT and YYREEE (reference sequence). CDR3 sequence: CASSLAGGEGVGELFF. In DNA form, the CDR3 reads TGTGCCAGCAGCTTGGCTGGAGGGGAAGGGGTCGGGGAGCTGTTTTTT.

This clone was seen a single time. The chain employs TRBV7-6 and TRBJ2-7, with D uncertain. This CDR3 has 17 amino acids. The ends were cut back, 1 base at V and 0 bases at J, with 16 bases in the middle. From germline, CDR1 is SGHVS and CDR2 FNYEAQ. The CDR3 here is CASSLVWVSSSSYEQYF. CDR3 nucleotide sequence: TGTGCCAGCAGCTTAGTTTGGGTTAGCTCGAGCTCCTACGAGCAGTACTTC.

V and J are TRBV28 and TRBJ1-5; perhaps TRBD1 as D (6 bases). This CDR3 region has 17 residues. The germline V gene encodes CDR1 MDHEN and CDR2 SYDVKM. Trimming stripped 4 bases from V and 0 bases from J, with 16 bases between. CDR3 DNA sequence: TGTGCCAGCAGTTCCAATCAGGACAGTTATAGCAATCAGCCCCAGCATTTT. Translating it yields CASSSNQDSYSNQPQHF.

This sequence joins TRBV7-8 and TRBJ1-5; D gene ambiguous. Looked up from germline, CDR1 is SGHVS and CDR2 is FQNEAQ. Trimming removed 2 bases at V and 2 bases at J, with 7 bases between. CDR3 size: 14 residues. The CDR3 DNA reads TGTGCCAGCAGCTTAAGCGGGGGCAATCAGCCCCAGCATTTT. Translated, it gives CASSLSGGNQPQHF.